The entry below gives a single T cell receptor (beta chain) sequence along with its context. The antigen is not known. Profiling relied on immunoSEQ multiplex PCR, and the TCRdb table lists in-frame clones only, not all of them. The table records 30,000 to 40,000 clones, over 85% of them present only once. The data stem from a study of a mutant IDH1 vaccine in newly diagnosed glioma. For the study at large: Treated patients, averaging around 40 years, were around 60% male and approximately 38% female. Earlier care involved radiotherapy, temozolomide, or both, and the majority received both.

The germline CDR1 and CDR2 sequences are MNHEY and SVGAGI. The V segment lost 4 bases and the J segment 5 bases; nucleotides outside the gene matches: 11. There are 15 residues in the CDR3. The time point is: baseline, week 1 (first vaccination visit). The treatment was: pre-vaccination baseline after standard-of-care therapy. Study-level points and caveats: Most patients, 90% to 95%, showed vaccine-induced immune responses.

The sample in question was PBMCs, obtained from a glioma patient treated with radiotherapy, temozolomide or both. The TCR comes from a man aged 18 to 30 with glioma. The V gene is TRBV6-5, the J gene TRBJ2-7, with TRBD1 matching over 7 bases. This CDR3 is CASSSEGAKTDEQYF. In nucleotides, the CDR3 is TGTGCCAGCAGTTCCGAGGGGGCGAAGACTGACGAGCAGTACTTC.